This entry is about one TCR beta chain. Its specificity is unknown. The data were taken from a study of Ad26.COV2.S vaccination and SARS-CoV-2 variants. Whole-study context: Doses of Ad26.COV2.S were injected into muscle once or twice, 56 days apart. General study results and limits: Possibly, TCR breadth and depth analyses underestimated total T cell responses. Measurement of non-spike TCR breadth gave similar results in vaccine and placebo recipients. In vaccinated individuals, spike-specific CD8+ and CD4+ T cell responses reportedly displayed substantial breadth.

Using immunoSEQ multiplex PCR, the repertoire was profiled, and TCRdb retains in-frame clones only, with some absent. The table shows 300,000 to 500,000 clones, with roughly nine tenths occurring only once. The CDR3 contains 15 residues. V was pared by 0 bases and J by 4 bases, with 12 bases between. In germline, CDR1 is LNHNV, CDR2 YYDKDF (reference sequence). This sample's treatment: some 19 received Ad26.COV2.S at low or high dose, single or two shots; about 5 received placebo; per-sample allocation not given. Following the first vaccine or placebo injection, samples were taken on day 63. The clonotype comes from a person between 18 and 65 years old who received the Ad26.COV2.S COVID-19 vaccine or a placebo. Specimen: peripheral blood, collected in a trial of Ad26.COV2.S vaccine versus placebo. The rearrangement joins TRBV15 to TRBJ2-5; D possibly matches TRBD1 or TRBD2 (5 bases each). The CDR3 DNA reads TGTGCCACCAGCAGAGACAGGGCTGAGGGAGAGACCCAGTACTTC. Encoded protein: CATSRDRAEGETQYF.